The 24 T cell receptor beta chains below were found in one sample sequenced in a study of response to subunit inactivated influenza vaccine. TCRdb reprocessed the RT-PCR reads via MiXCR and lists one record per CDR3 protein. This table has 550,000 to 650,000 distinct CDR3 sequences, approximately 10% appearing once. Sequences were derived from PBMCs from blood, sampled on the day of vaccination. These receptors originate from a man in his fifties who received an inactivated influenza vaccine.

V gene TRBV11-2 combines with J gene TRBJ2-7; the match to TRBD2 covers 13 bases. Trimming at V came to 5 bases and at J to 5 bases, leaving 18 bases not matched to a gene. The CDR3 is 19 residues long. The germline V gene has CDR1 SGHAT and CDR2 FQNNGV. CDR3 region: CASSPPRLTTSGRSDEQYF. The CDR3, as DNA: TGTGCCAGCAGCCCCCCACGGTTGACGACTAGCGGGAGGTCCGACGAGCAGTACTTC.

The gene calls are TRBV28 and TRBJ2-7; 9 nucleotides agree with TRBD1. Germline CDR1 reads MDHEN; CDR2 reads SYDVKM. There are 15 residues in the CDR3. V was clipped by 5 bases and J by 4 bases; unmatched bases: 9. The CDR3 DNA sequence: TGTGCCAGCAGTCCGACCCCGGACAGGGGATACGAGCAGTACTTC. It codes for CASSPTPDRGYEQYF.

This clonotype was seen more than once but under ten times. CDR3 sequence: CASSAGVGTGAENTEAFF. As DNA, the CDR3 is TGTGCCAGCAGCGCGGGCGTTGGGACAGGGGCCGAGAACACTGAAGCTTTCTTT. This rearrangement joins TRBV5-6 to TRBJ1-1, with 10 nucleotides matching TRBD1. This CDR3 is built from 18 residues. V lost 4 bases to trimming and J lost 1 base; unmatched junction nucleotides: 13. CDR1 SGHDT and CDR2 YYEEEE come from the germline V gene. Filled out from reference TRBV5-6 and TRBJ1-1, the complete variable domain reads DAGVTQSPTHLIKTRGQQVTLRCSPKSGHDTVSWYQQALGQGPQFIFQYYEEEERQRGNFPDRFSGHQFPNYSSELNVNALLLGDSALYLCASSAGVGTGAENTEAFFGQGTRLTVV.

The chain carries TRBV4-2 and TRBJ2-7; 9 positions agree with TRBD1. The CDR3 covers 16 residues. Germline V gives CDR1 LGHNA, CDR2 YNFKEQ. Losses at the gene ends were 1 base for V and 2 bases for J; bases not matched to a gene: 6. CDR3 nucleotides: TGTGCCAGCAGCCAAGCTTCAAGACAGGGGGCCTACGAGCAGTACTTC. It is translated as CASSQASRQGAYEQYF.

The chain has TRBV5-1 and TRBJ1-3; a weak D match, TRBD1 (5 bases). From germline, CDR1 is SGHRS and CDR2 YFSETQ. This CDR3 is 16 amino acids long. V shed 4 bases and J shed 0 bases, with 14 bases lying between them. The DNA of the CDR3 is TGCGCCAGCAGCCCAGGGACGACCATCTCTGGAAACACCATATATTTT. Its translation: CASSPGTTISGNTIYF. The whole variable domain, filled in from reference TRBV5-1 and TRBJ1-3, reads KAGVTQTPRYLIKTRGQQVTLSCSPISGHRSVSWYQQTPGQGLQFLFEYFSETQRNKGNFPGRFSGRQFSNSRSEMNVSTLELGDSALYLCASSPGTTISGNTIYFGEGSWLTVV.

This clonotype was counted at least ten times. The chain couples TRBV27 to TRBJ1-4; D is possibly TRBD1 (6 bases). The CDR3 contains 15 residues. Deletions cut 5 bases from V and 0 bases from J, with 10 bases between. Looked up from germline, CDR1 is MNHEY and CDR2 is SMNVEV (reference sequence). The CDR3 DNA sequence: TGTGCCAGCAGTCGGACAGCCGCAACTAATGAAAAACTGTTTTTT. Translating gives CASSRTAATNEKLFF.

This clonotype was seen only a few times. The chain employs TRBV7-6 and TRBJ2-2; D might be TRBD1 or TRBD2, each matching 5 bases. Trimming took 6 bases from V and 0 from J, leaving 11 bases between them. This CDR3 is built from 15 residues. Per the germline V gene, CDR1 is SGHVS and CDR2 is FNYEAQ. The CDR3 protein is CASSSGRTNTGELFF. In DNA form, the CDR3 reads TGTGCCAGCAGTTCGGGACGGACGAACACCGGGGAGCTGTTTTTT.

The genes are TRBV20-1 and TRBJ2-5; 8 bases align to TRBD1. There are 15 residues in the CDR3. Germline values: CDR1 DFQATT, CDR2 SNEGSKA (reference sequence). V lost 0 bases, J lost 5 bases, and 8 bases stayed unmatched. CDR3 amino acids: CSARDGGRGLETQYF. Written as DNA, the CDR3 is TGCAGTGCTAGAGATGGGGGCAGGGGGCTGGAGACCCAGTACTTC.

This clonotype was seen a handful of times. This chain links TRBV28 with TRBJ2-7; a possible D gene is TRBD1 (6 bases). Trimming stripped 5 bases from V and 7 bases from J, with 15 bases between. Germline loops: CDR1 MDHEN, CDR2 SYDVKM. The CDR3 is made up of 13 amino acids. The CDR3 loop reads CASSPDDDREQYF. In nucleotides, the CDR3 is TGTGCCAGCAGTCCGGACGACGACAGGGAGCAGTACTTC.

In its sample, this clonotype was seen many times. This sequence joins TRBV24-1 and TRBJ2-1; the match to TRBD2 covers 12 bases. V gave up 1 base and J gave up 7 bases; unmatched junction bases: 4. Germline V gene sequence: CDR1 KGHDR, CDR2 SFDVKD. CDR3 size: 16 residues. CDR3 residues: CATSDLLAGGGNEQFF. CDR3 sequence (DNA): TGTGCCACCAGTGATTTACTAGCGGGAGGCGGAAATGAGCAGTTCTTC.

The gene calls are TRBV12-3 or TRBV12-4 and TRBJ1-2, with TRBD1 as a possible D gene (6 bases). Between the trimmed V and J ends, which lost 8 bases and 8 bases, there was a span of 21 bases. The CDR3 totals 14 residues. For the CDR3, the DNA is TGTGCCAGCGTCCGAGCTCCGGGACATTCCGGCTACACCTTC. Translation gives CASVRAPGHSGYTF.

CDR3: CASSHKDRGFFYEQYF. In DNA, the CDR3 is TGTGCCAGCAGCCATAAGGACAGGGGGTTTTTCTACGAGCAGTACTTC. This chain uses TRBV3-1 with TRBJ2-7, with 10 positions matching TRBD1. CDR1 and CDR2 from the germline V gene are LGHDT and YNNKEL (reference sequence). The ends lost 3 bases at V and 3 bases at J; junction bases unmatched: 8. CDR3 length equals 16 residues.

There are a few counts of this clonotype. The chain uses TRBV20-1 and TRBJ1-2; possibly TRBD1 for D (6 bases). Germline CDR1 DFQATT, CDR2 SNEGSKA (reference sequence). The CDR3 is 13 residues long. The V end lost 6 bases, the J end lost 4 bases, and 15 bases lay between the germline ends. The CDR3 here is CSAEGVTGYGYTF. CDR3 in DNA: TGCAGTGCCGAAGGAGTGACAGGCTATGGCTACACCTTC.

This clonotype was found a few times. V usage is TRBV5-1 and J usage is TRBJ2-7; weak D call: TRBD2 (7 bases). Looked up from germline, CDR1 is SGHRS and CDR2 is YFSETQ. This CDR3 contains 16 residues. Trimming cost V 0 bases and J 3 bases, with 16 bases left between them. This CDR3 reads CASSLATGGLGYEQYF. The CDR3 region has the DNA TGCGCCAGCAGCTTGGCCACGGGGGGCCTCGGCTACGAGCAGTACTTC.

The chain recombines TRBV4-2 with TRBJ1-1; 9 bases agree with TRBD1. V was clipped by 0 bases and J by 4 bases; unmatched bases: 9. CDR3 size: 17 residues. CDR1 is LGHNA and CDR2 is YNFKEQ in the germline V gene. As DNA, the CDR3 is TGTGCCAGCAGCCAAGATGATTCGGGACAGGGATTCACTGAAGCTTTCTTT. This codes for CASSQDDSGQGFTEAFF.

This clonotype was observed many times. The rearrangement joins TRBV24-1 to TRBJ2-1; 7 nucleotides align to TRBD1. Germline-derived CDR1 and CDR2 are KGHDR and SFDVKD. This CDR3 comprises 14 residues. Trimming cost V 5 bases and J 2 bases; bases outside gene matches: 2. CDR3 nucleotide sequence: TGTGCCACCAGTGCCGGACAGGCCTACAATGAGCAGTTCTTC. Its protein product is CATSAGQAYNEQFF.

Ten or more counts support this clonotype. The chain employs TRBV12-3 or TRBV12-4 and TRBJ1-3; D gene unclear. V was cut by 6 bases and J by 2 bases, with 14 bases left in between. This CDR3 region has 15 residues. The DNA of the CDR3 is TGTGCCAGCAGCCTCCATTGGATGGCTGGAAACACCATATATTTT. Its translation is CASSLHWMAGNTIYF.

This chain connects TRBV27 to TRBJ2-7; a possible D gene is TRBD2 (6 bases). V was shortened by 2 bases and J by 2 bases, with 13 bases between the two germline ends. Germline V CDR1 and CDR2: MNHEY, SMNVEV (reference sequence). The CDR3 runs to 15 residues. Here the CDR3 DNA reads TGTGCCAGCAGTTTAAGGGACTCCTATACCTACGAGCAGTACTTC. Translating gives CASSLRDSYTYEQYF.

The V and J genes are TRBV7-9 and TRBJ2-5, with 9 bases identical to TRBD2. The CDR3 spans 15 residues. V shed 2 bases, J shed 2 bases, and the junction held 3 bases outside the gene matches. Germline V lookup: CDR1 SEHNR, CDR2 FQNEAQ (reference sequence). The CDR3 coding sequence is TGTGCCAGCAGCTTATGGCTAGCGGGGCAAGAGACCCAGTACTTC. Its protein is CASSLWLAGQETQYF.

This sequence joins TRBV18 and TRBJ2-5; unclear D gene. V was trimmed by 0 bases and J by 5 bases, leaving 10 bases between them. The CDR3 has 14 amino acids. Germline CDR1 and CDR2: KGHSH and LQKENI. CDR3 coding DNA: TGTGCCAGCTCACCACCGTTAGTCGGGGAGACCCAGTACTTC. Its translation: CASSPPLVGETQYF.

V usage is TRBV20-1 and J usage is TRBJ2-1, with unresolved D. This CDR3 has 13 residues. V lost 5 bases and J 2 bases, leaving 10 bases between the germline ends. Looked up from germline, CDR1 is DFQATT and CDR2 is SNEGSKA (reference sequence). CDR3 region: CSARKAAYNEQFF. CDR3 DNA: TGCAGTGCTCGGAAGGCCGCCTACAATGAGCAGTTCTTC.

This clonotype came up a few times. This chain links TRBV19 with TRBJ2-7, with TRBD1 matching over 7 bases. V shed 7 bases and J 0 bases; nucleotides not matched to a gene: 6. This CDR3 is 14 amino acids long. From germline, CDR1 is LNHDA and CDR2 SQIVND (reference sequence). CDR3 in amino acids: CASKRAGGSYEQYF. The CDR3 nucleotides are TGTGCCAGTAAAAGGGCAGGGGGCTCCTACGAGCAGTACTTC.

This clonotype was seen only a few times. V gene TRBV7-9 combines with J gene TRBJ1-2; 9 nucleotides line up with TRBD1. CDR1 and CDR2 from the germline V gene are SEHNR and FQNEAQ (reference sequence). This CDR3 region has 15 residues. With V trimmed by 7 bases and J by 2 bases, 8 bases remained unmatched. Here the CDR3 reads CASTVGDRVNYGYTF. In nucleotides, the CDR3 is TGTGCCAGCACCGTAGGGGACAGGGTAAACTATGGCTACACCTTC.

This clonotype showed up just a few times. CDR3: CSARVSGTDTQYF. DNA of the CDR3: TGCAGTGCTAGAGTCTCCGGCACAGATACGCAGTATTTT. The V and J genes are TRBV20-1 and TRBJ2-3; D is uncertain. Trimming took off 1 base at V and 1 base at J, with 6 bases between the two ends. The germline gives CDR1 DFQATT, CDR2 SNEGSKA (reference sequence). There are 13 residues in the CDR3.